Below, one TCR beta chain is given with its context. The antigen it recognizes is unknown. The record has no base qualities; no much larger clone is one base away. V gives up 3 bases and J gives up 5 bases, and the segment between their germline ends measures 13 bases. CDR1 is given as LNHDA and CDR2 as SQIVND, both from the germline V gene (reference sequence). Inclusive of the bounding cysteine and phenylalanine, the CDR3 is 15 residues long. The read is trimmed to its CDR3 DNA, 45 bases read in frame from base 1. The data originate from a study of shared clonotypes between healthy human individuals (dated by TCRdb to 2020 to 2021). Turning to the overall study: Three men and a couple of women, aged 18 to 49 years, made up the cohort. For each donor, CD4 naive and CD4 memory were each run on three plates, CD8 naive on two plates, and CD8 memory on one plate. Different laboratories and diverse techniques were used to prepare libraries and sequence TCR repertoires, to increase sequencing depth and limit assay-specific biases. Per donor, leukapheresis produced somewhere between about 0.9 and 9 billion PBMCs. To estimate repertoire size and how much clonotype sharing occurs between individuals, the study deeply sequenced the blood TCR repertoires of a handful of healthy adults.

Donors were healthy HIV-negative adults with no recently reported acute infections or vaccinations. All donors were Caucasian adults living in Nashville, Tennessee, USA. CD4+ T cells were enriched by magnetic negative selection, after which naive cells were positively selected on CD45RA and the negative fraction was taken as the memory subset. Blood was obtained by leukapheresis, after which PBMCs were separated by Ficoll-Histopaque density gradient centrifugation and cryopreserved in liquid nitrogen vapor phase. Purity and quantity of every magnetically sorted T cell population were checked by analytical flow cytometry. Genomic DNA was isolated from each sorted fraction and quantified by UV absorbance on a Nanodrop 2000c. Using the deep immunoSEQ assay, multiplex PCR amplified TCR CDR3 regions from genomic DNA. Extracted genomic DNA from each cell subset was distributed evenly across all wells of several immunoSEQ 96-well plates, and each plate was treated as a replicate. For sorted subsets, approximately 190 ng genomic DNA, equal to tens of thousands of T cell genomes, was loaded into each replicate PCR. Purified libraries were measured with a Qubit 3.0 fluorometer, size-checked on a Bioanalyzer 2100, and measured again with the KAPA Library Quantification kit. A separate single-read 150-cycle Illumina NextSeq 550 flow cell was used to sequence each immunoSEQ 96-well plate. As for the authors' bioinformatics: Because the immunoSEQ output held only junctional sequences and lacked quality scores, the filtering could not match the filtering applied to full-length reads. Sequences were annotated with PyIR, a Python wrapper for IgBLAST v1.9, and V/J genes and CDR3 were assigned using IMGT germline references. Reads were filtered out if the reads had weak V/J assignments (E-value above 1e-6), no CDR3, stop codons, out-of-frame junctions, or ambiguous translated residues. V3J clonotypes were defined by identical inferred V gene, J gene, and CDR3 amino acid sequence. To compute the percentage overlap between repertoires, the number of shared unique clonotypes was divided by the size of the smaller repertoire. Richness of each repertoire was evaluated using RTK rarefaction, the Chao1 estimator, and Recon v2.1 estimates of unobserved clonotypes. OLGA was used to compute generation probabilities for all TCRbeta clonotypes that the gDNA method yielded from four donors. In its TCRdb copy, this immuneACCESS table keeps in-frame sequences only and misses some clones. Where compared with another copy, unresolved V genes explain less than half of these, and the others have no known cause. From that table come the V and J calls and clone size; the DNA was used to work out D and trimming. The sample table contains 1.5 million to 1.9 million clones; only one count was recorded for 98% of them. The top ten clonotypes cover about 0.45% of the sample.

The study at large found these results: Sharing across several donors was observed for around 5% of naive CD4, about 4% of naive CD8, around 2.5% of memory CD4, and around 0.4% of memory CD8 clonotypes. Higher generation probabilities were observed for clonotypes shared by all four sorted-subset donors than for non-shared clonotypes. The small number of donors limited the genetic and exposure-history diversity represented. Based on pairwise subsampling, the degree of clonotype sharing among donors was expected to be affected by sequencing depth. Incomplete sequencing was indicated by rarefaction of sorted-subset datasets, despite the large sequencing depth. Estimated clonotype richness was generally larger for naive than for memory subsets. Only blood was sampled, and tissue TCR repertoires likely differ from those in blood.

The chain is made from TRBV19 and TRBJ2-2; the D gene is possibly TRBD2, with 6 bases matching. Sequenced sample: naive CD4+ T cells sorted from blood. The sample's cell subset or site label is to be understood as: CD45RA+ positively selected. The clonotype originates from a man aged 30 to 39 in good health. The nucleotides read TGTGCCAGTAGTATGGGGGGTAGTAATACCGGGGAGCTGTTTTTT. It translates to CASSMGGSNTGELFF.